Detailed here is one T cell receptor beta chain. Its antigen is not identified. The treatment was: approximately nine-day PBMC culture with coronavirus spike peptide pools or control peptides (ViraFEST assay). Antigen-specific T cell expansion with peptide pools preceded TCR sequencing in the ViraFEST approach. These data are taken from a study of vaccination and CD4 T cells after COVID-19. Study background: Of the convalescent patients, who were SARS-CoV-2 positive by nasal swab PCR, some ten had mild and one severe disease. As control conditions, cultures were given either a CEFX pool serving as positive control, an HIV-1 Nef pool, or no peptide at all.

Germline values: CDR1 DFQATT, CDR2 SNEGSKA (reference sequence). The CDR3 sequence is 12 residues long. V lost 8 bases and J lost 5, with 16 bases in between. Cultured CD4+ T-cell DNA underwent Oncomine TCR Beta short-read sequencing. TCRdb reprocessed the PCR reads with MiXCR, giving one entry per CDR3 protein. The profile shows 14,000 to 15,000 distinct CDR3 sequences, 40% to 50% of them singletons. This chain joins TRBV20-1 and TRBJ2-7, with D maybe TRBD1 (6 bases). The sequence came from a human donor with COVID-19. The sequenced sample was cultured CD4+ T cells from blood, obtained after SARS-CoV-2 vaccination. The CDR3 DNA sequence: TGCAGTTCGGGACACTCCGGCCACGAGCAGTACTTC. It specifies CSSGHSGHEQYF.